These 30 T cell receptor beta chains were all obtained from the same sample, sequenced in a study of blood T cell repertoires in COVID-19. Assay used: immunoSEQ multiplex PCR; TCRdb lists only in-frame clones, some missing. The sample carries a few hundred thousand clones, about four fifths recorded once. The specimen was peripheral blood. The source of these receptors is a woman younger than 30 with acute or convalescent COVID-19.

This rearrangement joins TRBV19 to TRBJ1-2, with unresolved D. This CDR3 region has 16 residues. Deletions cut 3 bases from V and 2 bases from J, with 16 bases between. Germline assignment: CDR1 LNHDA and CDR2 SQIVND (reference sequence). CDR3 in DNA: TGTGCCAGTAGTATTAACAAGAACGCAGCGAACTATGGCTACACCTTC. Translation: CASSINKNAANYGYTF.

V and J are TRBV4-3 and TRBJ2-7, with TRBD1 identical over 7 bases. The J segment lost 1 base and the V segment lost 3 bases, leaving 9 bases of the junction unmatched. This CDR3 is built from 16 residues. The germline gives CDR1 LGHNA, CDR2 YSLEER. CDR3 amino acids: CASSQGTGAGSYEQYF. CDR3 sequence (DNA): TGCGCCAGCAGCCAGGGAACAGGGGCTGGGTCCTACGAGCAGTACTTC.

The chain couples TRBV7-2 to TRBJ2-7; 10 bases map to TRBD2. The germline gives CDR1 SGHTA, CDR2 FQGNSA. The V segment lost 4 bases and the J segment 9 bases; nucleotides outside the gene matches: 18. The length of the CDR3 is 17 residues. CDR3 residues: CASSWGPTAAGGPGQYF. As DNA, the CDR3 is TGTGCCAGCAGCTGGGGGCCAACGGCAGCGGGAGGGCCGGGGCAGTACTTC.

This chain's CDR3 is CATSTGGGQETQYF. The CDR3 nucleotides read TGTGCCACCAGTACAGGCGGGGGCCAAGAGACCCAGTACTTC. The J gene is TRBJ2-5, the V gene TRBV24-1; 7 bases are a match to TRBD2. The CDR3 spans 14 residues. CDR1 is KGHDR, CDR2 SFDVKD, per germline. Trimming at V came to 6 bases and at J to 1 base, leaving 4 bases not matched to a gene.

This clone occurred many times. The chain employs TRBV5-1 and TRBJ1-4; the D is unclear. CDR1 is SGHRS, CDR2 YFSETQ, per germline. The CDR3 loop spans 14 amino acids. V lost 0 bases and J 8 bases, leaving 11 bases between the germline ends. The CDR3 bases are TGCGCCAGCAGCTTGGGGTCCTCGAGGGAAAAACTGTTTTTT. It codes for CASSLGSSREKLFF.

CDR3: CASEITGTAYNEQFF. CDR3 bases: TGTGCCAGCGAAATTACGGGTACGGCCTACAATGAGCAGTTCTTC. V usage is TRBV2 and J usage is TRBJ2-1; D unclear. The CDR3 extends over 15 amino acids. Per germline, CDR1 SNHLY and CDR2 FYNNEI. V was trimmed by 8 bases and J by 2 bases, leaving 16 bases between them.

The chain joins TRBV14 to TRBJ1-1, with TRBD1 as a possible D gene (5 bases). Germline CDR1 SGHDN, CDR2 FVKESK. This CDR3 contains 18 residues. V lost 1 base, J lost 0 bases, and 18 bases lay in between. The CDR3 loop is CASSQGAWGVGLNTEAFF. In DNA form, the CDR3 reads TGTGCCAGCAGCCAAGGGGCTTGGGGGGTAGGATTGAACACTGAAGCTTTCTTT.

J is TRBJ2-7 and V is TRBV6-1; D is uncertain. The CDR3 is made up of 12 amino acids. Trimming cost V 2 bases and J 7 bases, with 9 bases left between them. Germline lookup yields CDR1 MNHNS and CDR2 SASEGT. The CDR3, as DNA: TGTGCCAGCAGTGAATCGACTTGGGAGCAGTACTTC. Translating gives CASSESTWEQYF.

The rearrangement uses TRBV6-5 and TRBJ1-6; D is unclear. V lost 6 bases to trimming and J lost 5 bases, with 11 bases between them. In germline, CDR1 is MNHEY, CDR2 SVGAGI. CDR3 length equals 14 residues. The CDR3 DNA is TGTGCCAGCAGAGTGTGGAGAGATAATTCACCCCTCCACTTT. It specifies CASRVWRDNSPLHF.

The chain couples TRBV6-2 or TRBV6-3 to TRBJ2-5, with 8 bases identical to TRBD1. The CDR3 is 16 amino acids. Losses at the gene ends were 3 bases for V and 1 base for J; bases not matched to a gene: 7. Germline V gives CDR1 MNHEY, CDR2 SVGEGT. The CDR3 DNA reads TGTGCCAGCAGTTATGACAGGGGCGACCTCCAAGAGACCCAGTACTTC. Encoded protein: CASSYDRGDLQETQYF.

V is TRBV5-8 and J is TRBJ1-3; D unresolved. The CDR3 contains 15 residues. V lost 0 bases and J lost 4, with 11 bases in between. CDR1 is SGHTS and CDR2 is YDEGEE in the germline V gene. CDR3 protein: CASSLGTGPGNTIYF. CDR3 bases: TGTGCCAGCAGCTTGGGAACGGGTCCCGGAAACACCATATATTTT.

CDR3 sequence reads: CASSSIAAAYEQYF. The CDR3 DNA reads TGTGCCAGCTCATCCATAGCGGCCGCCTACGAGCAGTACTTC. V gene TRBV18 combines with J gene TRBJ2-7; D is perhaps TRBD2 (6 bases). CDR1 and CDR2 (germline): KGHSH, LQKENI. The germline V and J ends were trimmed by 5 bases and 2 bases, with 13 bases remaining between them. The CDR3 has 14 residues.

This clone has just one count. Here the CDR3 DNA reads TGTGCCAGCAGCGCCCGGACTAGCGGGAGGCCTTCGAAACGCCAGTACTTC. Protein product: CASSARTSGRPSKRQYF. The rearrangement joins TRBV7-8 to TRBJ2-7; 14 nucleotides line up with TRBD2. Trimming removed 5 bases from V and 10 bases from J; junction bases left unmatched: 16. The V gene's germline CDR1 is SGHVS and CDR2 FQNEAQ. The CDR3 runs to 17 residues. The whole variable domain, filled in from reference TRBV7-8 and TRBJ2-7, reads GAGVSQSPRYKVAKRGQDVALRCDPISGHVSLFWYQQALGQGPEFLTYFQNEAQLDKSGLPSDRFFAERPEGSVSTLKIQRTQQEDSAVYLCASSARTSGRPSKRQYFGPGTRLTVT.

The rearrangement links TRBV11-2 to TRBJ2-3, with D possibly matching TRBD2 (5 bases). The CDR3 sequence is 14 residues long. Germline CDR1 reads SGHAT; CDR2 reads FQNNGV. With 4 bases removed from V and 0 bases from J, the gap between germline ends came to 8 bases. The CDR3 sequence is CASSSWTSTDTQYF. In nucleotides, the CDR3 is TGTGCCAGCAGCTCCTGGACTAGCACAGATACGCAGTATTTT.

The chain carries TRBV2 and TRBJ2-7; the match to TRBD2 covers 8 bases. Germline lookup yields CDR1 SNHLY and CDR2 FYNNEI. The CDR3 totals 14 residues. V lost 6 bases and J lost 0; bases outside the gene matches: 4. The CDR3 nucleotides read TGTGCCAGCAGGAAGGGGACTAGCTCCTACGAGCAGTACTTC. Translated, it gives CASRKGTSSYEQYF.

The CDR3 region is CASSTAGGGSYNEQFF. For the CDR3, the DNA is TGTGCCAGCAGTACCGCCGGGGGGGGGTCCTACAATGAGCAGTTCTTC. The chain uses TRBV25-1 and TRBJ2-1; 8 nucleotides match TRBD2. The CDR3 runs 16 residues. Looked up from germline, CDR1 is MGHDK and CDR2 is SYGVNS. Germline trimming cut 5 bases from V and 1 base from J; bases unmatched to any gene: 7.

This clone was seen once. The V gene is TRBV19, the J gene TRBJ2-7; D may be TRBD2 (6 bases). The ends were cut back, 4 bases at V and 2 bases at J, with 15 bases in the middle. The CDR3 extends over 15 amino acids. Germline-derived CDR1 and CDR2 are LNHDA and SQIVND (reference sequence). The CDR3 loop is CASSTAGSRAYEQYF. The CDR3 DNA follows: TGTGCCAGTAGTACCGCCGGGAGCAGAGCCTACGAGCAGTACTTC.

The genes are TRBV5-6 and TRBJ2-7; D may be TRBD1 (6 bases). The CDR3 has 14 amino acids. Germline values: CDR1 SGHDT, CDR2 YYEEEE. V shed 0 bases and J shed 8 bases, with 15 bases lying between them. The CDR3 nucleotides read TGTGCCAGCAGCTTGGTACAGGGCATAAAGCAGCAGTACTTC. It encodes CASSLVQGIKQQYF.

V and J are TRBV6-5 and TRBJ1-5, with TRBD1 identical over 7 bases. V was pared by 5 bases and J by 6 bases, with 4 bases of the junction left unmatched. This CDR3 has 13 amino acids. Germline V gene data show CDR1 as MNHEY and CDR2 as SVGAGI. The DNA for the CDR3 is TGTGCCAGCAGTAACAGGGGCGGTCAGCCCCAGCATTTT. It encodes CASSNRGGQPQHF.

This clone was observed a few times. This rearrangement joins TRBV27 to TRBJ2-1; no firm D call. Germline CDR1 is MNHEY and CDR2 is SMNVEV (reference sequence). Deletions cut 8 bases from V and 0 bases from J, with 2 bases between. The CDR3 runs 11 residues. The CDR3 sequence: CASLSYNEQFF. DNA for the CDR3: TGTGCCAGCCTCTCCTACAATGAGCAGTTCTTC.

J is TRBJ2-1 and V is TRBV9, with TRBD2 identical over 12 bases. Germline V lookup: CDR1 SGDLS, CDR2 YYNGEE. The V and J ends lost 0 bases and 2 bases, in that order; junction bases with no gene match: 3. CDR3 size: 17 residues. CDR3 coding DNA: TGTGCCAGCAGCGTAGCGGGGACTAGCGGGCCCTACAATGAGCAGTTCTTC. It specifies CASSVAGTSGPYNEQFF.

The V call is TRBV4-3, the J call TRBJ1-3, with D hard to call. The germline gives CDR1 LGHNA, CDR2 YSLEER. The length of the CDR3 is 13 residues. V dropped 0 bases and J dropped 4 bases, with 4 bases sitting between them. The CDR3 sequence is CASSQDLGNTIYF. In DNA, the CDR3 is TGCGCCAGCAGCCAAGATCTAGGAAACACCATATATTTT.

The rearrangement links TRBV15 to TRBJ1-2, with D maybe TRBD1 (6 bases). CDR3 length equals 11 residues. Deletions cut 9 bases from V and 4 bases from J, with 9 bases between. The germline gives CDR1 LNHNV, CDR2 YYDKDF (reference sequence). CDR3 DNA sequence: TGTGCCACTCGGGACATCTATGGCTACACCTTC. Its protein is CATRDIYGYTF. The variable domain in full, completed from reference TRBV15 and TRBJ1-2, reads DAMVIQNPRYQVTQFGKPVTLSCSQTLNHNVMYWYQQKSSQAPKLLFHYYDKDFNNEADTPDNFQSRRPNTSFCFLDIRSPGLGDTAMYLCATRDIYGYTFGSGTRLTVV.

This chain joins TRBV28 and TRBJ1-2, with D possibly being TRBD1 (6 bases). V was clipped by 10 bases and J by 4 bases, with 13 bases between them. This CDR3 is 12 amino acids long. CDR1 and CDR2 (germline): MDHEN, SYDVKM. CDR3 loop: CAIRDTAYGYTF. In DNA, the CDR3 is TGTGCCATACGGGACACGGCCTATGGCTACACCTTC.

The chain employs TRBV19 and TRBJ1-3, with 9 bases that match TRBD1. The CDR3 has 14 amino acids. Germline V gene data show CDR1 as LNHDA and CDR2 as SQIVND (reference sequence). Trimming cost V 6 bases and J 8 bases; bases outside gene matches: 8. The CDR3 reads CASRPGQGVDTIYF. CDR3 DNA: TGTGCCAGTAGACCGGGACAGGGTGTGGACACCATATATTTT.

This sequence joins TRBV29-1 and TRBJ1-1; perhaps TRBD1 as D (6 bases). This CDR3 comprises 13 residues. Trimming took off 2 bases at V and 0 bases at J, with 7 bases between the two ends. Germline V gene data show CDR1 as SQVTM and CDR2 as ANQGSEA. The CDR3 loop reads CSVETGLNTEAFF. The CDR3 region has the DNA TGCAGCGTTGAAACAGGGTTGAACACTGAAGCTTTCTTT.

V usage is TRBV19 and J usage is TRBJ2-3; no reliable D call. V was trimmed by 1 base and J by 0 bases, leaving 8 bases between them. Looked up from germline, CDR1 is LNHDA and CDR2 is SQIVND (reference sequence). The length of the CDR3 is 15 residues. The CDR3 loop reads CASSIGGLSTDTQYF. The DNA for the CDR3 is TGTGCCAGTAGTATAGGCGGCCTCAGCACAGATACGCAGTATTTT.

The chain recombines TRBV14 with TRBJ2-5, with 8 bases matching TRBD1. The CDR3 consists of 21 residues. J lost 5 bases, V lost 0 bases, and 23 bases had no gene match. Germline V gene sequence: CDR1 SGHDN, CDR2 FVKESK. The CDR3: CASSQDFSLVCWTGSGETQYF. CDR3 sequence (DNA): TGTGCCAGCAGCCAAGATTTTTCGCTTGTATGTTGGACAGGGAGTGGGGAGACCCAGTACTTC.

This chain connects TRBV4-2 to TRBJ2-3; 8 nucleotides line up with TRBD2. Losses at the gene ends were 1 base for V and 0 bases for J; bases not matched to a gene: 6. CDR1 and CDR2 (germline): LGHNA, YNFKEQ. This CDR3 spans 17 amino acids. In nucleotides, the CDR3 is TGTGCCAGCAGCCAAGCGGAGATAGCGGGGAGCACAGATACGCAGTATTTT. Its translation: CASSQAEIAGSTDTQYF.

The chain uses TRBV15 and TRBJ2-1; 11 bases align to TRBD2. The CDR3 is 17 amino acids. Per germline, CDR1 LNHNV and CDR2 YYDKDF (reference sequence). With 0 bases clipped from V and 12 bases from J, the junction kept 13 bases outside the gene matches. The CDR3 loop is CATSRDRTSGSYAVQFF. CDR3 DNA: TGTGCCACCAGCAGAGATCGAACTAGCGGGAGTTACGCCGTGCAGTTCTTC.